This TCR beta chain was retrieved from a study of shared clonotypes between healthy human individuals. Overall study: Per donor, three plates held CD4 naive cells, three held CD4 memory, two held CD8 naive and one held CD8 memory.

Naive CD4+ cells were CD45RA-selected; the remaining cells were memory. Study-wide results and limits: The study found lower generation probabilities in non-shared clonotypes than in those shared by all four donors.

Data came from immunoSEQ multiplex PCR; TCRdb stores just in-frame clones and leaves some out. The sample contains approximately 2.4 million clones, around 95% of which appear only once. Germline lookup yields CDR1 SGHAT and CDR2 FQNNGV. CDR3 length: 19 amino acids. V lost 1 base and J lost 2; bases outside the gene matches: 14. Concerning this clone: The target antigen is unknown.

Sequenced material: naive CD4+ T cells sorted from blood. Subset denoted: CD45RA+ positively selected. The chain has TRBV11-2 and TRBJ2-1; 7 bases line up with TRBD1. The source is a man between 18 and 35 years old in good health. The CDR3 here is CASSLATPPDRVPYNEQFF. CDR3 coding DNA: TGTGCCAGCAGCTTAGCCACCCCACCCGACAGGGTCCCCTACAATGAGCAGTTCTTC. The whole variable domain, filled in from reference TRBV11-2 and TRBJ2-1, reads EAGVAQSPRYKIIEKRQSVAFWCNPISGHATLYWYQQILGQGPKLLIQFQNNGVVDDSQLPKDRFSAERLKGVDSTLKIQPAKLEDSAVYLCASSLATPPDRVPYNEQFFGPGTRLTVL.